This is a list of T cell receptor beta chains from one sample in a study of cytomegalovirus exposure and HLA in healthy donors. Here immunoSEQ multiplex PCR was the method, and the copy in TCRdb shows in-frame clones only, minus some. Among 110,000 to 150,000 clones listed, 82% were seen once. Specimen: PBMCs. All receptors derive from a male donor in good health and CMV-seronegative. Each CDR3 is given with its conserved first and last residue. A D gene is named only where the DNA matches it firmly. Expanded clones are given a class, and other clones once, few, many or no size at all.

TRBV7-8	-	-	TRBJ1-2	CASSLAQAGNGYTF	TGTGCCAGCAGCTTAGCGCAGGCAGGGAATGGCTACACCTTC
TRBV6-4	-	-	TRBJ1-2	CASSDPGRGINGYTF	TGTGCCAGCAGTGATCCAGGTCGGGGAATTAATGGCTACACCTTC
TRBV30	-	-	TRBJ1-2	CACPRIDGYTF	TGTGCCTGCCCGAGGATAGATGGCTACACCTTC
TRBV6-5	-	-	TRBJ2-7	CASPSGLDRSYEQYF	TGTGCCAGTCCCTCAGGACTGGATCGCTCCTACGAGCAGTACTTC
TRBV7-9	-	-	TRBJ2-5	CASSLIGAKEQYF	TGTGCCAGCAGCTTAATAGGGGCGAAGGAGCAGTACTTC
TRBV7-6	-	TRBD2	TRBJ2-1	CASSPPGGGNEQFF	TGTGCCAGCAGCCCTCCTGGCGGGGGGAATGAGCAGTTCTTC
TRBV27	-	TRBD1	TRBJ1-5	CASRKTGGFQPQHF	TGTGCCAGCCGAAAGACAGGGGGCTTTCAGCCCCAGCATTTT
TRBV4-1	once	TRBD1	TRBJ2-2	CACKTTGADTGELFF	TGCGCCTGCAAAACGACAGGGGCGGACACCGGGGAGCTGTTTTTT
TRBV19	-	-	TRBJ1-2	CASSMWAGVEGYTF	TGTGCCAGTAGTATGTGGGCAGGGGTCGAAGGCTACACCTTC
TRBV11-3	-	-	TRBJ2-1	CASSLEPSYNEQFF	TGTGCCAGCAGCTTGGAGCCCTCCTACAATGAGCAGTTCTTC